What follows are 11 T cell receptor beta chains derived from one specimen sequenced in a study of T cells in Graves' hyperthyroidism and ophthalmopathy. The source material, RNA transcripts, was used to amplify TCR beta CDR3 regions. HTBI primers drove first-round RT-PCR of the TCR CDR3. MiXCR was run by TCRdb on the multiplex PCR reads, yielding one entry per CDR3 protein. The profile shows around 290,000 distinct CDR3 sequences, roughly 13% of them singletons. The specimen sequenced was blood. The receptors were sampled from a woman aged 30 to 39 with Graves' hyperthyroidism that later progressed to Graves' ophthalmopathy.

The genes are TRBV19 and TRBJ2-5; D unresolved. With 5 bases removed from V and 4 bases from J, the gap between germline ends came to 11 bases. Germline V CDR1 and CDR2: LNHDA, SQIVND (reference sequence). This CDR3 has 13 amino acids. The DNA of the CDR3 is TGTGCCAGTAGTGTGAACAGATTAGAGACCCAGTACTTC. Its translation is CASSVNRLETQYF.

The table lists this clonotype with many counts. One end of the junction is discordant with germline, which a read error may explain. The V call is TRBV6-2 or TRBV6-3, the J call TRBJ2-7, with D uncertain. Germline CDR1 MNHEY, CDR2 SVGEGT. This CDR3 contains 13 residues. CDR3 region: CASSYSTSSEQYF. CDR3 bases: TGTGCCAGCAGCTATAGCACCTCCTCCGAGCAGTACTTC.

V gene TRBV29-1 combines with J gene TRBJ1-1; possibly TRBD1 for D (6 bases). The V end was cut by 2 bases, the J end by 3 bases, with 10 bases between. CDR1 is SQVTM, CDR2 ANQGSEA, per germline. CDR3 size: 13 residues. Written as DNA, the CDR3 is TGCAGCGTTGAAAGGGGGGCCGACACTGAAGCTTTCTTT. This encodes CSVERGADTEAFF. The variable domain in full, with the rest retrieved from reference TRBV29-1 and TRBJ1-1, is SAVISQKPSRDICQRGTSLTIQCQVDSQVTMMFWYRQQPGQSLTLIATANQGSEATYESGFVIDKFPISRPNLTFSTLTVSNMSPEDSSIYLCSVERGADTEAFFGQGTRLTVV.

This clonotype came up many times. This chain joins TRBV6-5 and TRBJ2-5; possible D gene TRBD1, 6 bases. Trimming stripped 2 bases from V and 5 bases from J, with 18 bases between. Germline V gene data show CDR1 as MNHEY and CDR2 as SVGAGI. The CDR3 covers 16 residues. The CDR3 sequence is CASSYLDTGSMETQYF. The CDR3 DNA is TGTGCCAGCAGTTACCTCGATACAGGGTCCATGGAGACCCAGTACTTC.

This clonotype was picked up many times. The CDR3 loop is CASSSRRVSGELFF. Here the CDR3 DNA reads TGTGCCAGCAGCTCCCGGCGGGTGTCCGGGGAGCTGTTTTTT. J is TRBJ2-2 and V is TRBV7-2, with a possible D match to TRBD2 (5 bases). Germline values: CDR1 SGHTA, CDR2 FQGNSA. The CDR3 has 14 residues. V lost 4 bases and J 6 bases, leaving 12 bases between the germline ends.

Many counts were recorded for this clonotype. The chain links TRBV12-3 or TRBV12-4 to TRBJ1-5; the D is unclear. The CDR3 sequence is 13 residues long. Trimming stripped 5 bases from V and 5 bases from J, with 10 bases between. The CDR3 reads CASSDGSDQPQHF. The CDR3 bases are TGTGCCAGCAGTGATGGGAGTGATCAGCCCCAGCATTTT.

Of note for this clonotype: A much larger clonotype is one base distant, so this may be a read error. The chain joins TRBV20-1 to TRBJ2-1, with D perhaps TRBD2 (5 bases). The CDR3 covers 14 residues. Germline CDR1 reads DFQATT; CDR2 reads SNEGSKA (reference sequence). V was shortened by 1 base and J by 2 bases, with 9 bases between the two germline ends. CDR3 sequence: CSARVTRPYNEQFF. For the CDR3, the DNA is TGCAGTGCTAGAGTTACTAGGCCCTACAATGAGCAGTTCTTC.

This clonotype was recorded at least ten times. This chain links TRBV14 with TRBJ2-7; possible D gene TRBD2, 7 bases. This CDR3 is built from 15 residues. Germline V gene data show CDR1 as SGHDN and CDR2 as FVKESK. Trimming took 3 bases from V and 2 from J, leaving 14 bases between them. For the CDR3, the DNA is TGTGCCAGCAGCCACGGGGGGCGCGACACCTACGAGCAGTACTTC. Amino acids: CASSHGGRDTYEQYF.

V gene TRBV18 combines with J gene TRBJ2-3; possibly TRBD2 for D (5 bases). There are 16 residues in the CDR3. The ends were cut back, 0 bases at V and 3 bases at J, with 13 bases in the middle. Germline V CDR1 and CDR2: KGHSH, LQKENI. The CDR3 DNA reads TGTGCCAGCTCACCACCGCTTGTGGGGAGTACAGATACGCAGTATTTT. It encodes CASSPPLVGSTDTQYF.

This clonotype was counted ten times or more. Relative to the germline gene, one junction end is altered; a read error may explain this. The CDR3 sequence is CAGSYMVAGDSYEQYF. CDR3 nucleotides: TGTGCCGGCAGTTACATGGTAGCGGGAGATTCGTACGAGCAGTACTTC. The J gene is TRBJ2-7, the V gene TRBV6-5; 9 bases map to TRBD2. The CDR3 runs to 16 residues. CDR1 is MNHEY and CDR2 is SVGAGI in the germline V gene.

The table lists this clonotype with many counts. The genes are TRBV27 and TRBJ2-1; D possibly corresponds to TRBD2 (6 bases). Germline V gene lookup returns CDR1 MNHEY and CDR2 SMNVEV (reference sequence). This CDR3 has 13 amino acids. V dropped 3 bases and J dropped 8 bases, with 11 bases sitting between them. The CDR3, as DNA: TGTGCCAGCAGTTTCCTGGAGGGCTATGAGCAGTTCTTC. The encoded protein is CASSFLEGYEQFF.